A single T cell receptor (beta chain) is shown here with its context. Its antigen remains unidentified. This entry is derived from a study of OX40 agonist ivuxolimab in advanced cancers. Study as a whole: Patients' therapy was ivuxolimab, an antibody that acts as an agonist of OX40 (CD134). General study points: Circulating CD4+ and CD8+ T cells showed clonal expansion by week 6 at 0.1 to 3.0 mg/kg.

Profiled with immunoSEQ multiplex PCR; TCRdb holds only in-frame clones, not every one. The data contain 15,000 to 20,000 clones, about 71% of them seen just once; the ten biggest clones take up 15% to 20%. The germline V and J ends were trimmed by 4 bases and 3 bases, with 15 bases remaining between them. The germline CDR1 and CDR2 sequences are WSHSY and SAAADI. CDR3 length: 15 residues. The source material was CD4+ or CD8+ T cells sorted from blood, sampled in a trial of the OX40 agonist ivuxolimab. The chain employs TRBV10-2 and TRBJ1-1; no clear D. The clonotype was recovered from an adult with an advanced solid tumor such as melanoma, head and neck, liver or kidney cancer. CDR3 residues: CASSAWVGRDTEAFF. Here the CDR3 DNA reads TGCGCCAGCAGTGCGTGGGTTGGGAGGGACACTGAAGCTTTCTTT.